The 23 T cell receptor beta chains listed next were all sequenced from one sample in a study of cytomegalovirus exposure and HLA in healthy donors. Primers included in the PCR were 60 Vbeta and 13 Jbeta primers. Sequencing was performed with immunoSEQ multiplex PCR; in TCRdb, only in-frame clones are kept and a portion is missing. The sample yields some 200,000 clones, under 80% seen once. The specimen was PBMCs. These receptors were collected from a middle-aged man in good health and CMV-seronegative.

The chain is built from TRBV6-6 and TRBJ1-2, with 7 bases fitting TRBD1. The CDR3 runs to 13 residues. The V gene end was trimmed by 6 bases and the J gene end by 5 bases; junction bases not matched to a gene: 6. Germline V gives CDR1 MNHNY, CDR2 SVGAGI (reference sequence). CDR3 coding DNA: TGTGCCAGCAGCCAGACAGGGAGGTATGGCTACACCTTC. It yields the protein CASSQTGRYGYTF.

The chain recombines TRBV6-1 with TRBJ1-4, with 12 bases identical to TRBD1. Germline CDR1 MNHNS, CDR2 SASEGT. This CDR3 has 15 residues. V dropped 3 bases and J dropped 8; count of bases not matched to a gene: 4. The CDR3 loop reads CASSERDRGPEKLFF. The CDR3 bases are TGTGCCAGCAGTGAGAGGGACAGGGGGCCGGAAAAACTGTTTTTT.

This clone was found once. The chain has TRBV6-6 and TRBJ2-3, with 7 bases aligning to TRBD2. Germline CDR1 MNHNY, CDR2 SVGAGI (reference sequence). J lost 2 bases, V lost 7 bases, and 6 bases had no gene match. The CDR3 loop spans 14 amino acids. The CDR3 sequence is CASILGGVTDTQYF. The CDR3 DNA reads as TGTGCCAGCATTCTTGGGGGGGTCACAGATACGCAGTATTTT.

CDR3 region: CASGGSGRSLREQYF. CDR3 DNA sequence: TGTGCCAGCGGGGGGAGCGGGAGGAGTTTGCGGGAGCAGTACTTC. The genes are TRBV6-5 and TRBJ2-7; 9 bases map to TRBD2. Germline V CDR1 and CDR2: MNHEY, SVGAGI. The length of the CDR3 is 15 residues. The ends lost 8 bases at V and 7 bases at J; junction bases unmatched: 15.

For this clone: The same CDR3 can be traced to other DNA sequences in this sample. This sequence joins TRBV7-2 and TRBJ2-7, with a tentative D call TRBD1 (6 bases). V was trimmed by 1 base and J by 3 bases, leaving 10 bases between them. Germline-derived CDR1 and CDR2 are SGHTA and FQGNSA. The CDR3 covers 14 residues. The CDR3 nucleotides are TGTGCCAGCAGCTTAGGCCAGGGGAACTACGAGCAGTACTTC. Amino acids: CASSLGQGNYEQYF.

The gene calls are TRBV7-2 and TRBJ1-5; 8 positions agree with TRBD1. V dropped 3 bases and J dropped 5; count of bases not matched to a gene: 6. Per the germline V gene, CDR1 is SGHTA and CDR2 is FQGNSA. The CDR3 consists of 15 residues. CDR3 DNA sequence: TGTGCCAGCAGCTTCACACCGGACAGGGATCAGCCCCAGCATTTT. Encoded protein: CASSFTPDRDQPQHF.

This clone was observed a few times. For the CDR3, the DNA is TGTGCCAGCAGCCCAAGTAAATCGGGTTCACCCCTCCACTTT. It translates to CASSPSKSGSPLHF. V is TRBV7-9 and J is TRBJ1-6; D is undetermined. The CDR3 extends over 14 amino acids. CDR1 is SEHNR and CDR2 is FQNEAQ in the germline V gene (reference sequence). Trimming cost V 5 bases and J 9 bases, with 14 bases left between them.

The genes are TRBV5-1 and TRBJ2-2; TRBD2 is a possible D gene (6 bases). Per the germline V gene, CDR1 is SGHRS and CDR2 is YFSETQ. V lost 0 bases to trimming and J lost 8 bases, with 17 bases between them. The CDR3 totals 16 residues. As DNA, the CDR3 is TGCGCCAGCAGCTTGGGGAGCACGGGAGAATCTGGGGAGCTGTTTTTT. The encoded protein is CASSLGSTGESGELFF. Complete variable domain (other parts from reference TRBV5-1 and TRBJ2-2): KAGVTQTPRYLIKTRGQQVTLSCSPISGHRSVSWYQQTPGQGLQFLFEYFSETQRNKGNFPGRFSGRQFSNSRSEMNVSTLELGDSALYLCASSLGSTGESGELFFGEGSRLTVL.

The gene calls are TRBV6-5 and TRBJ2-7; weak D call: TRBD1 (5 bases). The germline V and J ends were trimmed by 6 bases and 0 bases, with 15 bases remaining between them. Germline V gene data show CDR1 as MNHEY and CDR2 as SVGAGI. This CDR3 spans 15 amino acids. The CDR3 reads CASRRLQESSYEQYF. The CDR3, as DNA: TGTGCCAGCAGGAGGCTACAGGAAAGCTCCTACGAGCAGTACTTC.

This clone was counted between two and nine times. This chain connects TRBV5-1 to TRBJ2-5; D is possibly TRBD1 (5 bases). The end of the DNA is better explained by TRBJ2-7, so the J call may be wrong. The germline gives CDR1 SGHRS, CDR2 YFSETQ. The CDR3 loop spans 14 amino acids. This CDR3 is CASSLYQGSYEQYF. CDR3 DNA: TGCGCCAGCAGCTTGTATCAGGGCTCCTACGAGCAGTACTTC.

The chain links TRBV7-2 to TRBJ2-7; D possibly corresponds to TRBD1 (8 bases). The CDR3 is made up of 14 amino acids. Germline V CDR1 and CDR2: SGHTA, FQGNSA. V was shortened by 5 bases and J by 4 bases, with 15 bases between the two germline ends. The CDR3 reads CASSIEQGGYEQYF. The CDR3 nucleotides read TGTGCCAGCAGCATAGAACAGGGGGGGTACGAGCAGTACTTC.

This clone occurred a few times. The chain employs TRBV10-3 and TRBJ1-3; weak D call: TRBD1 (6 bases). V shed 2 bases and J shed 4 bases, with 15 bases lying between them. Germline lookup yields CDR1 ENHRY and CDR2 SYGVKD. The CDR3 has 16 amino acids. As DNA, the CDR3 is TGTGCCATCAGTGAGGGCGGTACAGGGTACGGAAACACCATATATTTT. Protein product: CAISEGGTGYGNTIYF.

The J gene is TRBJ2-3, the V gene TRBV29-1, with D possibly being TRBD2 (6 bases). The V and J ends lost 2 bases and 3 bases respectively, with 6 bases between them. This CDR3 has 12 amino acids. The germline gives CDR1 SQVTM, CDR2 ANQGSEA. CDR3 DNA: TGCAGCGTTGAAAGCGGGACAGATACGCAGTATTTT. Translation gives CSVESGTDTQYF.

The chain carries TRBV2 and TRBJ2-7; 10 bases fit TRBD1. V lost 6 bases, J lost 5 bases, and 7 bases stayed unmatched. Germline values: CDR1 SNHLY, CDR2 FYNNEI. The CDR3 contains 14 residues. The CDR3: CASRAGTGVHEQYF. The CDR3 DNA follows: TGTGCCAGCAGGGCGGGGACAGGGGTACACGAGCAGTACTTC.

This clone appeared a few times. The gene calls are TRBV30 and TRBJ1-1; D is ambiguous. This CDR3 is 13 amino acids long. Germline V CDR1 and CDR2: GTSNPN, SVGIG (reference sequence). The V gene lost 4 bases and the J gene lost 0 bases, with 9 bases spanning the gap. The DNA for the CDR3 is TGTGCCTGGACTGACAAATTGAACACTGAAGCTTTCTTT. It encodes CAWTDKLNTEAFF. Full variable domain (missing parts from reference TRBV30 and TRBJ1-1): SQTIHQWPATLVQPVGSPLSLECTVEGTSNPNLYWYRQAAGRGLQLLFYSVGIGQISSEVPQNLSASRPQDRQFILSSKKLLLSDSGFYLCAWTDKLNTEAFFGQGTRLTVV.

The CDR3 region is CASSPSGANVLTF. CDR3 sequence (DNA): TGTGCCAGCAGCCCTTCTGGGGCCAACGTCCTGACTTTC. The genes are TRBV25-1 and TRBJ2-6; D call uncertain. V dropped 6 bases and J dropped 1 base, with 4 bases sitting between them. The germline gives CDR1 MGHDK, CDR2 SYGVNS. This CDR3 is 13 amino acids long.

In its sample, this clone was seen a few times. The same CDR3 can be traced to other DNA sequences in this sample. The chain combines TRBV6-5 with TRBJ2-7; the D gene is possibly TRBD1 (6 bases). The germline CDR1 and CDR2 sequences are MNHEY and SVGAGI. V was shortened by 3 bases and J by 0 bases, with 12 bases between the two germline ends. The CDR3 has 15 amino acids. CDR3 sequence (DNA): TGTGCCAGCAGTTATGCCGGGACAAGCTCCTACGAGCAGTACTTC. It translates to CASSYAGTSSYEQYF.

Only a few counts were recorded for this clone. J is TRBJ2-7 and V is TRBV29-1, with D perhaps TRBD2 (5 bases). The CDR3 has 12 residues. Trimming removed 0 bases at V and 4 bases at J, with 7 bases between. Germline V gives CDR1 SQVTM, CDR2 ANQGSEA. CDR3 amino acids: CSVEDTGYEQYF. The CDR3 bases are TGCAGCGTTGAAGATACGGGATACGAGCAGTACTTC.

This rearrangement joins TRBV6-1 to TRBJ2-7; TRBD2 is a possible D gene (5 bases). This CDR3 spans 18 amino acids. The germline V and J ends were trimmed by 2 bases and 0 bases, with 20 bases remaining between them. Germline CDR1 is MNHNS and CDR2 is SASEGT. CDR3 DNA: TGTGCCAGCAGTGAACTCACTATGTGGTTGGGAGACTCCTACGAGCAGTACTTC. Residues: CASSELTMWLGDSYEQYF.

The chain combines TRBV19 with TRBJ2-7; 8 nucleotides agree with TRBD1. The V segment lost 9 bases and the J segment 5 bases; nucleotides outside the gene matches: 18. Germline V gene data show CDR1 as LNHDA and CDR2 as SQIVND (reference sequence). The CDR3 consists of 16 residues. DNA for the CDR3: TGTGCCAGAAGGTTATCGACAGGGGCCTTTTCGCACGAGCAGTACTTC. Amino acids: CARRLSTGAFSHEQYF.

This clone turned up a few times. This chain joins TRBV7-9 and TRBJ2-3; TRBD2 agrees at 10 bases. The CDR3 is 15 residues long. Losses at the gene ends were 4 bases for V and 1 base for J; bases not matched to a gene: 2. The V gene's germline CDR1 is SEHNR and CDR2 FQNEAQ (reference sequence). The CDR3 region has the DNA TGTGCCAGCAGCTATCTAGCGGGAGGCACAGATACGCAGTATTTT. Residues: CASSYLAGGTDTQYF.

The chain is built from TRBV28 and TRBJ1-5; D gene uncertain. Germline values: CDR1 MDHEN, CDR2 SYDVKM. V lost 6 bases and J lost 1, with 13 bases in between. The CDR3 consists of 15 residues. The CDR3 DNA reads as TGTGCCAGCAGCTTAGGGCTAAAAAGCAATCAGCCCCAGCATTTT. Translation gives CASSLGLKSNQPQHF. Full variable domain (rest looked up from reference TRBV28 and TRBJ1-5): DVKVTQSSRYLVKRTGEKVFLECVQDMDHENMFWYRQDPGLGLRLIYFSYDVKMKEKGDIPEGYSVSREKKERFSLILESASTNQTSMYLCASSLGLKSNQPQHFGDGTRLSIL.

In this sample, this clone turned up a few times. For the CDR3, the DNA is TGTGCCAGCAGTGAAGGAACAGGGGTCTACGAGCAGTACTTC. As protein: CASSEGTGVYEQYF. The rearrangement uses TRBV2 and TRBJ2-7; 7 nucleotides match TRBD1. The CDR3 consists of 14 residues. Germline V gene sequence: CDR1 SNHLY, CDR2 FYNNEI. J was trimmed by 3 bases and V by 1 base; bases with no gene match: 3.